This T cell receptor (beta chain) comes out of a study of CD8 T cells in Susac syndrome. In contrast to the negatively isolated CD8+ and CD4+ T cells, TEMRA cells were FACS-enriched. Random-hexamer reverse transcription was applied to about 0.45 to 1 ug RNA. Amplification of TCR beta CDR3 used immunoSEQ multiplex PCR across 54 Vbeta and 13 Jbeta. TCRdb reprocessed the immunoSEQ multiplex PCR reads with MiXCR, giving one entry per CDR3 protein. Among around 71,000 distinct CDR3 sequences listed, under 96% were seen once. The sample consisted of CD4+ T cells from PBMCs. This receptor was taken from a human donor with multiple sclerosis.

The CDR3 DNA is TGCAGTGCTAGATGGGACAGAGATAATGAAAAACTGTTTTTT. Protein sequence: CSARWDRDNEKLFF. J is TRBJ1-4 and V is TRBV20-1, with 7 bases that match TRBD1. Germline CDR1 reads DFQATT; CDR2 reads SNEGSKA (reference sequence). The CDR3 is made up of 14 amino acids. V shed 2 bases, J shed 4 bases, and the junction held 4 bases outside the gene matches.